The entry below describes one T cell receptor (beta chain). Its antigen has not been determined. Per-nucleotide qualities are absent, and no much larger clonotype sits a single base away. The axillary draining lymph nodes of breast cancer patients were the source of the lymph node samples. These data belong to a study of breast tumors, draining lymph nodes, adjacent tissues (dated by TCRdb to the mid-2010s). A note on the overall study: The study compared TCR beta repertoires across tumor, adjacent nontumor tissue and axillary lymph nodes from breast cancer patients. The study was designed to assess the relationships and possible T-cell exchange between tumor, surrounding tissue and draining lymph node repertoires in human breast cancer. Study-wide conclusions, independent of this receptor: Tumor T-cell repertoires showed less diversity than lymph node repertoires and more diversity than nontumor tissue repertoires, and tumor T-cell repertoires showed preferential V and J gene usage. The study presented the conclusion that tumor T cells originate in lymph nodes as consistent with a hypothesis, not as something directly demonstrated. The data were considered consistent with most tumor T cells being derived from the lymph node and subsequently expanding within tumor tissue. The similarity between tumor and nontumor tissue repertoires was significantly greater in luminal-like breast cancer than in basal-like breast cancer.

The sequencer listed for this sample is Illumina HiSeq 2000. Multiplex PCR amplification was used to build the TCR beta chain libraries. High-throughput sequencing was used to analyze the amplified TCR beta chain products. TCRdb cleaned the public reads at Q25 with fastp, built clones with MiXCR and kept in-frame beta chains. Every distinct CDR3 protein forms one entry, paired with its most common genes and DNA. The sample data list about 230,000 distinct CDR3 sequences, and 32% of these were observed just once. The top ten constitute around 1.5% of the sample. The CDR3 starts with the cysteine, ends with the phenylalanine, and has 19 residues. The DNA shown is the 57-base CDR3, in frame from base 1. The germline V gene encodes CDR1 SGHTA and CDR2 FQGNSA. V is trimmed back by 2 bases and J by 7 bases, and the junction contains 18 bases that no gene match accounts for.

The rearranged segments are TRBV7-2 and TRBJ1-5, with TRBD1 matching 9 junction bases. Material: axillary lymph node tissue. This sequence originates from a female donor with breast cancer. Some clones in this sample may be carry-over from other donors' samples. The sequenced DNA is TGTGCCAGCAGCTTAATTCGCAACCCGGGACAGGGTGGCGAGCAGCCCCAGCATTTT. The encoded protein is CASSLIRNPGQGGEQPQHF.